The next 24 T cell receptor beta chains were all read from a single sample in a study of Ad26.COV2.S vaccination and SARS-CoV-2 variants. Produced via immunoSEQ multiplex PCR; TCRdb's table is partial and in-frame only. The table lists around 500,000 clones, roughly 87% of them singletons. Treatment reported: 19 received Ad26.COV2.S at low or high dose, single or two shots; 5 received placebo; per-sample allocation not given. Sample collection was performed on day 63 after the first vaccine or placebo injection. This specimen consisted of peripheral blood, obtained in a trial of Ad26.COV2.S vaccine versus placebo. These receptors originate from a person aged 18-65 years who received the Ad26.COV2.S COVID-19 vaccine or a placebo.

The chain uses TRBV18 and TRBJ1-4; D uncertain. The V gene's germline CDR1 is KGHSH and CDR2 LQKENI. This CDR3 region has 14 residues. Deletions cut 4 bases from V and 3 bases from J, with 9 bases between. In nucleotides, the CDR3 is TGTGCCAGCTCACGAGAGGACGCTAATGAAAAACTGTTTTTT. Protein sequence: CASSREDANEKLFF.

The rearrangement uses TRBV4-3 and TRBJ1-5, with TRBD1 identical over 9 bases. V shed 0 bases and J 3 bases; nucleotides not matched to a gene: 12. The CDR3 has 19 residues. Germline CDR1 LGHNA, CDR2 YSLEER. CDR3 sequence: CASSQDMGTGKFSNQPQHF. In DNA, the CDR3 is TGCGCCAGCAGCCAAGATATGGGGACAGGGAAATTTTCCAATCAGCCCCAGCATTTT.

V gene TRBV6-1 combines with J gene TRBJ2-7, with 12 bases aligning to TRBD2. The germline CDR1 and CDR2 sequences are MNHNS and SASEGT. J gave up 0 bases and V 2 bases, and 2 bases lay outside the gene matches. The CDR3 has 16 residues. CDR3 in DNA: TGTGCCAGCAGTGAATCACTAGCGGGAGGCTCCTACGAGCAGTACTTC. This encodes CASSESLAGGSYEQYF.

CDR3 in amino acids: CASSYSTGHNSYEQYF. CDR3 nucleotides: TGTGCCAGCAGTTACTCGACGGGACATAACTCCTACGAGCAGTACTTC. This chain uses TRBV6-6 with TRBJ2-7; TRBD1 is a possible D gene (6 bases). In germline, CDR1 is MNHNY, CDR2 SVGAGI (reference sequence). Trimming took off 0 bases at V and 0 bases at J, with 12 bases between the two ends. The CDR3 totals 16 residues.

The chain links TRBV3-1 (or the pseudogene TRBV3-2) to TRBJ2-1; 7 bases align to TRBD2. The germline gives CDR1 LGHDT, CDR2 YNNKEL (reference sequence). The CDR3 length is 15 residues. Trimming removed 1 base from V and 9 bases from J; junction bases left unmatched: 9. The CDR3: CASSQGNGRHREQFF. CDR3 nucleotides: TGTGCCAGCAGCCAAGGGAACGGGAGGCACCGTGAGCAGTTCTTC.

This clone was seen only a few times. The rearrangement links TRBV27 to TRBJ1-5; D uncertain. In germline, CDR1 is MNHEY, CDR2 SMNVEV (reference sequence). Trimming cost V 4 bases and J 0 bases, with 4 bases left between them. This CDR3 has 13 residues. CDR3 in DNA: TGTGCCAGCAGTTGGGATAGCAATCAGCCCCAGCATTTT. Amino acids: CASSWDSNQPQHF.

The chain joins TRBV19 to TRBJ2-1; 7 nucleotides line up with TRBD1. CDR1 and CDR2 (germline): LNHDA, SQIVND (reference sequence). Trimming cost V 3 bases and J 4 bases; bases outside gene matches: 12. The length of the CDR3 is 17 residues. The CDR3 nucleotides are TGTGCCAGTAGTATTAAGGGACAGTGGGGCAGGTACAATGAGCAGTTCTTC. Translation gives CASSIKGQWGRYNEQFF.

V usage is TRBV5-6 and J usage is TRBJ2-1; possibly TRBD1 or TRBD2 for D (5 bases each). The CDR3 extends over 17 amino acids. Trimming pared 4 bases from V and 0 bases from J, leaving 17 bases between. Germline V lookup: CDR1 SGHDT, CDR2 YYEEEE. CDR3 sequence reads: CASSHLIGGSSYNEQFF. In DNA form, the CDR3 reads TGTGCCAGCAGCCATCTAATTGGGGGTAGCTCCTACAATGAGCAGTTCTTC.

This sequence joins TRBV5-1 and TRBJ2-3; 8 bases are shared with TRBD1. This CDR3 region has 14 residues. Germline V gene lookup returns CDR1 SGHRS and CDR2 YFSETQ. Trimming took 0 bases from V and 4 from J; bases not matched to a gene: 1. The CDR3 region has the DNA TGCGCCAGCAGCTTGGTGGGACAGGCAGATACGCAGTATTTT. This codes for CASSLVGQADTQYF.

CDR3 nucleotide sequence: TGTGCCAGCAGTTTATTACACGGACGCGAGCAGTACTTC. Translating it yields CASSLLHGREQYF. This chain joins TRBV28 and TRBJ2-7, with unresolved D. Germline assignment: CDR1 MDHEN and CDR2 SYDVKM. V dropped 1 base and J dropped 6 bases, with 10 bases sitting between them. The CDR3 runs 13 residues. Full variable domain (remainder filled in from reference TRBV28 and TRBJ2-7): DVKVTQSSRYLVKRTGEKVFLECVQDMDHENMFWYRQDPGLGLRLIYFSYDVKMKEKGDIPEGYSVSREKKERFSLILESASTNQTSMYLCASSLLHGREQYFGPGTRLTVT.

This clone was found once. CDR3 sequence: CASSLPRTYEQYF. In DNA form, the CDR3 reads TGTGCCAGCAGTTTACCCCGTACTTACGAGCAGTACTTC. J is TRBJ2-7 and V is TRBV28, with D hard to call. The CDR3 covers 13 residues. Germline values: CDR1 MDHEN, CDR2 SYDVKM. Trimming shortened V by 2 bases and J by 4 bases, and 9 bases separated the two germline ends.

This clone was seen a single time. The chain uses TRBV18 and TRBJ1-3; D remains ambiguous. V lost 4 bases, J lost 0 bases, and 10 bases lay in between. The CDR3 consists of 15 residues. The germline V gene has CDR1 KGHSH and CDR2 LQKENI. CDR3 bases: TGTGCCAGCTCACGACTGACGGACTCTGGAAACACCATATATTTT. It translates to CASSRLTDSGNTIYF. Supplemented by reference TRBV18 and TRBJ1-3, the full variable domain reads NAGVMQNPRHLVRRRGQEARLRCSPMKGHSHVYWYRQLPEEGLKFMVYLQKENIIDESGMPKERFSAEFPKEGPSILRIQQVVRGDSAAYFCASSRLTDSGNTIYFGEGSWLTVV.

The genes are TRBV9 and TRBJ2-5; D remains ambiguous. Germline-derived CDR1 and CDR2 are SGDLS and YYNGEE. Trimming removed 0 bases at V and 2 bases at J, with 5 bases between. CDR3 length: 13 residues. As DNA, the CDR3 is TGTGCCAGCAGCGTAGGCCAGCAAGAGACCCAGTACTTC. It specifies CASSVGQQETQYF.

This clone has more than one count but fewer than ten. The chain has TRBV29-1 and TRBJ1-2, with 10 bases fitting TRBD1. The V gene's germline CDR1 is SQVTM and CDR2 ANQGSEA. V was pared by 4 bases and J by 3 bases, with 2 bases of the junction left unmatched. This CDR3 is built from 13 residues. CDR3 in amino acids: CSVVDRGDYGYTF. The CDR3, as DNA: TGCAGCGTTGTGGACAGGGGGGACTATGGCTACACCTTC.

V and J are TRBV3-1 (or the pseudogene TRBV3-2) and TRBJ2-5; no clear D. V was clipped by 2 bases and J by 1 base, with 5 bases between them. This CDR3 is 13 amino acids long. CDR1 and CDR2 from the germline V gene are LGHDT and YNNKEL (reference sequence). The CDR3 DNA is TGTGCCAGCAGCCAACAGCTCCAAGAGACCCAGTACTTC. Translating it yields CASSQQLQETQYF.

This clone was counted once. The chain's CDR3 is CASSFSSSGNTIYF. In nucleotides, the CDR3 is TGTGCCAGCAGTTTCAGCAGCTCTGGAAACACCATATATTTT. This sequence joins TRBV27 and TRBJ1-3, with no clear D. This CDR3 has 14 amino acids. Deletions cut 3 bases from V and 0 bases from J, with 6 bases between. Germline assignment: CDR1 MNHEY and CDR2 SMNVEV (reference sequence).

The J gene is TRBJ2-1, the V gene TRBV10-2; 7 bases align to TRBD2. The CDR3 consists of 16 residues. V lost 6 bases, J lost 5 bases, and 13 bases stayed unmatched. Germline V gene lookup returns CDR1 WSHSY and CDR2 SAAADI. This chain's CDR3 is CASSELAKRHDNEQFF. The CDR3, as DNA: TGCGCCAGCAGCGAACTAGCGAAACGACATGACAATGAGCAGTTCTTC.

CDR3 sequence: CASSLQTGSTEAFF. CDR3 nucleotides: TGTGCCAGCAGCCTGCAAACAGGGTCCACTGAAGCTTTCTTT. This chain joins TRBV7-9 and TRBJ1-1, with TRBD1 as a possible D gene (6 bases). The CDR3 runs 14 residues. Germline lookup yields CDR1 SEHNR and CDR2 FQNEAQ (reference sequence). V lost 5 bases and J lost 4, with 14 bases in between.

This clone has just one count. The genes are TRBV6-6 and TRBJ1-3; weak D call: TRBD1 (6 bases). The V gene lost 5 bases and the J gene lost 0 bases, with 17 bases spanning the gap. Germline V gene data show CDR1 as MNHNY and CDR2 as SVGAGI (reference sequence). The CDR3 is made up of 17 amino acids. CDR3 in amino acids: CASSHRPGHRSGNTIYF. The CDR3 DNA is TGTGCCAGCAGTCACCGACCGGGACACCGCTCTGGAAACACCATATATTTT.

The rearrangement uses TRBV30 and TRBJ1-1; TRBD1 might be the D (5 bases). Trimming cost V 6 bases and J 7 bases, with 18 bases left between them. Germline loops: CDR1 GTSNPN, CDR2 SVGIG (reference sequence). There are 13 residues in the CDR3. The CDR3 sequence is CACYKTWGNEAFF. In DNA form, the CDR3 reads TGTGCCTGCTATAAAACTTGGGGGAATGAAGCTTTCTTT.

The V call is TRBV6-2 or TRBV6-3, the J call TRBJ2-4; perhaps TRBD1 as D (6 bases). V lost 4 bases, J lost 7 bases, and 11 bases lay in between. CDR3 length: 13 residues. CDR1 MNHEY and CDR2 SVGEGT come from the germline V gene. The CDR3 reads CASSLTGTNIQYF. CDR3 nucleotide sequence: TGTGCCAGCAGTTTAACAGGGACGAACATTCAGTACTTC.

A word on this clone: This specimen includes other DNA sequences encoding the same CDR3. The rearrangement links TRBV12-3 or TRBV12-4 to TRBJ1-1; weak D call: TRBD1 (5 bases). This CDR3 is built from 12 residues. V lost 3 bases and J lost 3, with 5 bases in between. The CDR3 region is CASSLGDTEAFF. CDR3 DNA: TGTGCCAGCAGTTTGGGGGACACTGAAGCTTTCTTT.

Here the CDR3 DNA reads TGTGCCAGCAGCTTACAGGGCTGGTCGGAGACCCAGTACTTC. Translating it yields CASSLQGWSETQYF. The chain couples TRBV7-3 to TRBJ2-5; the D gene is possibly TRBD1 (5 bases). Germline CDR1 reads SGHTA; CDR2 reads FQGTGA. Trimming took off 2 bases at V and 5 bases at J, with 12 bases between the two ends. The CDR3 is 14 residues long.

This chain joins TRBV28 and TRBJ1-2; TRBD1 might be the D (6 bases). Germline-derived CDR1 and CDR2 are MDHEN and SYDVKM. The CDR3 totals 18 residues. V lost 6 bases and J lost 4, with 27 bases in between. In DNA, the CDR3 is TGTGCCAGCAGCCTAATCGGGACACGCCGCCTACTAGGCTATGGCTACACCTTC. As protein: CASSLIGTRRLLGYGYTF.